The source of this TCR beta chain is a study of tumor-infiltrating lymphocytes in primary liver carcinoma. Without any cell sorting, about 19-31 mg of bulk tissue yielded co-extracted RNA and DNA. Every tumor yielded five separate sampled regions. Making TCR beta cDNA involved around 500 ng total RNA and a constant-region primer. Slightly modified ARM-PCR with three nested multiplex PCR rounds yielded TCR beta libraries. The first two PCR rounds used TRBV1-TRBV30 primers with a Cbeta primer, approximately 10 cycles each. In TCRdb, the multiplex PCR reads were re-called with MiXCR into one record per CDR3 protein. The sample lists about 60,000 distinct CDR3 sequences, about 65% occurring once. CDR1 and CDR2 (germline): ENHRY, SYGVKD. This CDR3 has 11 amino acids. With 4 bases removed from V and 5 bases from J, the gap between germline ends came to 5 bases.

The sequence was collected from a man aged 35 to 55 with primary liver carcinoma and hepatitis B virus infection. Sequencing input: liver tumor tissue from sampling region 4. Subset denoted: tumor region T4, right-lateral pole. The rearrangement uses TRBV10-3 and TRBJ1-1; D is unclear. This CDR3 is CAISAVTEAFF. The CDR3 DNA is TGTGCCATCAGTGCCGTGACTGAAGCTTTCTTT.